This T cell receptor beta chain was documented in a study of identical twins (dated by TCRdb to 2016 to 2017). General notes on the study: To test whether fetal clonotypes persist, this study deep-sequenced TCR alpha and beta repertoires from monozygotic twins, from unrelated adults of various ages, and from cord blood. Replicate twin experiments were performed at different times using different library preparation protocols to rule out contamination.

Every donor was a healthy Caucasian. Three pairs of female monozygotic twins, all aged about 18 to 30 years, were included in the twin cohort. CD4+ and CD8+ T cell populations were isolated with positive isolation kits from Invitrogen. There are a few counts of this clonotype. It lacks a known antigen. No qualities accompany the bases; no much larger clone lies one base away. Overall study outcomes, separate from this receptor: A weaker excess of twin sharing was found in beta out-of-frame sequences because the signal-to-noise ratio was lowered by fewer shared sequences. Invariant T cells such as MAIT and iNKT could partly confound zero-insertion analyses, although diverse VJ usage argued against such confounding for most clonotypes. Recombination models systematically underestimated out-of-frame TCR alpha sharing in monozygotic twins but agreed with sharing between unrelated individuals. Compared with coincidental sharing between unrelated individuals, out-of-frame TCR alpha sequences shared between twins had an excess of sequences with low generation probability. Conclusions relied on cross-sectional statistical analysis, since the same donors could not be followed over many years. Fewer insertions were carried by abundant cord blood beta clonotypes; a weaker similar trend was observed in young adult naive repertoires, while no such trend was observed in memory repertoires.

Trimmed from V: 2 bases; trimmed from J: 4 bases; junction bases lacking a gene match: 4. The germline V gene sets CDR1 to SGDLS and CDR2 to YYNGEE. The cysteine opens and the phenylalanine closes a CDR3 of 14 amino acids. Of all the DNA, just the CDR3 is kept, 42 bases in frame from base 1. Library construction relied on 5' RACE. Reads for this sample came from an Illumina HiSeq 2000. A universal primer binding site was introduced by template switching, and a unique molecular identifier was present in the final cDNA, enabling accurate counting of TCR cDNA molecules. Specific primers in the conserved constant-segment region were used to synthesize first-strand cDNA for the TCR alpha and beta chains. Each cDNA library was double barcoded, with a SMART-Mk sample barcode plus Illumina barcodes, to control for contamination. TruSeq adapter sequences along with Illumina sample barcodes were introduced in two successive PCR steps. Sequencing of the TCR alpha and beta cDNA libraries was done on the Illumina HiSeq platform using custom primers. The authors' analysis ran thus. MiGEC was used to process raw reads and extract unique molecular identifiers, and MiXCR was used to find CDR3 positions. For each individual, recombination models were inferred using an EM algorithm with the repgenHMM and IGoR tools. The tcR package in R was used for shared clonotype analysis, with sharing normalized by the product of cloneset sizes. To study raw recombination without the effects of thymic and clonal selection, out-of-frame nonproductive sequences were analyzed. TCRdb reanalyzed the raw reads on its own, using fastp at Q25 for trimming and MiXCR for clone calling, and kept in-frame beta chains. Duplicate CDR3 protein sequences are folded into a single record with the most common DNA and genes. TCRdb's processing, not the authors', yielded these V and J calls. Here the sample has about 200,000 distinct CDR3 sequences; over 5.5% occur a single time. Approximately 14% of the sample belongs to the ten largest clones.

The same data also went into a second study, on T cells expressing NK-cell markers. From that second study: About eight donors provided sorted CD3+CD56+NKG2C+, CD3+CD56+NKG2C- and CD3+CD56-NKG2C+ T-cell subsets, whose TCR beta-chain repertoires were profiled. Among the eight sequenced donors, only one was HCMV-seronegative, while the other seven were HCMV-seropositive. In several experiments an anti-gammadeltaTCR antibody was added to restrict sorting to alphabetaTCR-expressing T cells. For roughly 6 donors, the dominant CD3+CD56+NKG2C+ clonotypes were among the top 10 CD8+ clonotypes and accounted for about 1.0-8% of CD8+ T cells. Those dominant clonotypes were again the most abundant among CD3+CD56-NKG2C+ cells in a handful of donors, at about 28.3-60.1%. Whether the expanded NKG2C-expressing T cell clones were specific for HCMV antigens remained unclear. The eight sequenced donors were randomly selected healthy volunteers, three men and five women. To determine HCMV serostatus, a commercial ELISA kit was used to detect HCMV-specific IgG in serum. MIGEC handled demultiplexing of the reads and grouping by UMI, while MiTCR was used to assemble and quantify clonotypes. Only TCR cDNA sequences supported by at least two reads were kept to exclude erroneous sequences. Downstream repertoire analysis used the tcR package, and clonotypes were matched across fractions by CDR3 nucleotide sequence plus V segment. VDJmatch was used to annotate antigen specificity against VDJdb, with one amino acid substitution allowed in CDR3.

This sequence was found in a woman younger than 35 in good health. The sequence is built from TRBV9 and TRBJ2-7; TRBD2 fits 9 bases in the junction. Sequenced input: CD8+ T cells sorted from blood. The CDR3 protein sequence reads: CASSVSGGLYEQYF. The DNA sequence is TGTGCCAGCAGCGTCAGCGGGGGGCTTTACGAGCAGTACTTC.